This TCR beta chain was identified during a study of Ad26.COV2.S vaccination and SARS-CoV-2 variants. Worth noting for this clone: Antigen specificity is unknown.

Sequencing used immunoSEQ multiplex PCR; TCRdb keeps in-frame clones, though not all of them. Of 300,000 to 350,000 clones listed, roughly 91% were seen once; the top ten hold approximately 5%. Sample treatment: 19 received Ad26.COV2.S at low or high dose, single or two shots; about 5 received placebo; per-sample allocation not given. Specimen acquisition occurred on day 63 following the initial vaccine or placebo injection. General observations from the study: Relative to placebo recipients, vaccine recipients exhibited elevated spike-specific TCR breadth.

The material was peripheral blood, obtained in a trial of Ad26.COV2.S vaccine versus placebo. The receptor was isolated from a person aged 18 to 65 who received the Ad26.COV2.S COVID-19 vaccine or a placebo.

CDR3 sequence: CSVEAGSGELFF. The CDR3 DNA follows: TGCAGCGTTGAGGCAGGGTCCGGGGAGCTGTTTTTT. This rearrangement joins TRBV29-1 to TRBJ2-2; perhaps TRBD1 as D (5 bases). The V gene's germline CDR1 is SQVTM and CDR2 ANQGSEA. CDR3 length: 12 amino acids. Trimming left V 3 bases short and J 6 bases short, with 8 bases between.